What follows are 22 T cell receptor beta chains derived from one specimen sequenced in a study of chemoradiotherapy in HPV16-positive cancers. Profiled with immunoSEQ multiplex PCR; TCRdb holds only in-frame clones, not every one. Of approximately 8,600 clones listed, 65% to 85% are singletons. The sample here was taken from a patient who underwent chemoradiotherapy. Receptors were obtained from a human donor with HPV-associated anogenital cancer.

The rearrangement links TRBV7-9 to TRBJ2-5; 9 bases are a match to TRBD2. The CDR3 totals 17 residues. With 3 bases clipped from V and 4 bases from J, the junction kept 12 bases outside the gene matches. CDR1 SEHNR and CDR2 FQNEAQ come from the germline V gene (reference sequence). The CDR3, as DNA: TGTGCCAGCAGCTTTTACAGTCGGACTAGCGAAGGAGAGACCCAGTACTTC. Translated: CASSFYSRTSEGETQYF.

The rearrangement uses TRBV29-1 and TRBJ2-5, with TRBD2 matching 9 bases. The DNA end is a closer match to TRBJ2-7, so the J assignment may be wrong. Germline V gives CDR1 SQVTM, CDR2 ANQGSEA. The CDR3 covers 12 residues. CDR3: CSVSGTSSEQYF. The CDR3 DNA reads as TGCAGCGTCAGCGGGACTAGCAGCGAGCAGTACTTC.

The V call is TRBV6-5, the J call TRBJ2-7, with unresolved D. V lost 6 bases to trimming and J lost 0 bases, with 6 bases between them. Germline V CDR1 and CDR2: MNHEY, SVGAGI. The CDR3 loop spans 12 amino acids. In DNA, the CDR3 is TGTGCCAGCAGCTCTGACTCCTACGAGCAGTACTTC. As protein: CASSSDSYEQYF.

V is TRBV19 and J is TRBJ1-2, with D maybe TRBD1 (5 bases). Germline loops: CDR1 LNHDA, CDR2 SQIVND (reference sequence). The CDR3 extends over 17 amino acids. V was trimmed by 4 bases and J by 2 bases, leaving 20 bases between them. The CDR3 DNA follows: TGTGCCAGTAGTAGGCCAGGGCCAGGGAAGGAGAACTATGGCTACACCTTC. Its translation is CASSRPGPGKENYGYTF.

Only one count was recorded for this clone. The chain joins TRBV29-1 to TRBJ2-3, with a weak D call TRBD1 (6 bases). Germline lookup yields CDR1 SQVTM and CDR2 ANQGSEA. The CDR3 runs to 12 residues. The V end lost 4 bases, the J end lost 6 bases, and 11 bases lay between the germline ends. The CDR3 nucleotides read TGCAGCGTTGTACAGGGAGTGGATACGCAGTATTTT. It specifies CSVVQGVDTQYF.

This sequence joins TRBV28 and TRBJ1-2, with a weak D call TRBD1 (5 bases). The ends were cut back, 3 bases at V and 7 bases at J, with 12 bases in the middle. This CDR3 has 13 amino acids. Per germline, CDR1 MDHEN and CDR2 SYDVKM. This chain's CDR3 is CASSFERGRGYTF. CDR3 nucleotide sequence: TGTGCCAGCAGTTTCGAGAGGGGTCGTGGCTACACCTTC.

The chain combines TRBV2 with TRBJ2-3; 10 bases line up with TRBD2. Germline V gives CDR1 SNHLY, CDR2 FYNNEI. This CDR3 region has 16 residues. V lost 1 base and J lost 4; bases outside the gene matches: 5. The CDR3 nucleotides are TGTGCCAGCAGTGAAGAAGCGGGGGGGCCCTCAGATACGCAGTATTTT. As protein: CASSEEAGGPSDTQYF.

V is TRBV30 and J is TRBJ1-2; tentatively, D is TRBD1 (5 bases). CDR1 is GTSNPN, CDR2 SVGIG, per germline (reference sequence). This CDR3 comprises 14 residues. Trimming took 4 bases from V and 3 from J, leaving 15 bases between them. Written as DNA, the CDR3 is TGTGCCTGGACCGTGGGGGGGAGAGACTATGGCTACACCTTC. Translation: CAWTVGGRDYGYTF. Full variable domain (missing parts from reference TRBV30 and TRBJ1-2): SQTIHQWPATLVQPVGSPLSLECTVEGTSNPNLYWYRQAAGRGLQLLFYSVGIGQISSEVPQNLSASRPQDRQFILSSKKLLLSDSGFYLCAWTVGGRDYGYTFGSGTRLTVV.

The chain uses TRBV19 and TRBJ1-6; D gene unclear. The V and J ends lost 5 bases and 4 bases respectively, with 15 bases between them. This CDR3 comprises 16 residues. The germline V gene has CDR1 LNHDA and CDR2 SQIVND (reference sequence). The CDR3 nucleotides read TGTGCCAGTAGTTTCCAGCCCGGGTTTTATAATTCACCCCTCCACTTT. This translates into CASSFQPGFYNSPLHF.

The rearrangement links TRBV6-5 to TRBJ1-2; the D is unclear. Trimming removed 3 bases from V and 2 bases from J, with 13 bases in between. The CDR3 has 15 residues. CDR1 and CDR2 (germline): MNHEY, SVGAGI. CDR3 loop: CASSYLDTGNYGYTF. For the CDR3, the DNA is TGTGCCAGCAGTTATCTCGACACGGGAAACTATGGCTACACCTTC.

This chain joins TRBV5-4 and TRBJ2-1; 11 bases align to TRBD2. The CDR3 covers 17 residues. Germline V gene data show CDR1 as SGHNT and CDR2 as YYREEE (reference sequence). The J segment lost 7 bases and the V segment lost 4 bases, leaving 13 bases of the junction unmatched. CDR3 amino acids: CASSRQGSGRAMNEQFF. CDR3 nucleotide sequence: TGTGCCAGCAGCCGCCAAGGTAGCGGGAGGGCCATGAATGAGCAGTTCTTC.

This rearrangement joins TRBV7-7 to TRBJ1-2; tentatively, D is TRBD1 (5 bases). Germline values: CDR1 SSHAT, CDR2 FNYEAQ (reference sequence). The germline V and J ends were trimmed by 1 base and 0 bases, with 18 bases remaining between them. This CDR3 spans 18 amino acids. The CDR3: CASSLGQMGRGPNYGYTF. For the CDR3, the DNA is TGTGCCAGCAGCTTAGGGCAGATGGGGAGGGGACCTAACTATGGCTACACCTTC.

The V call is TRBV28, the J call TRBJ1-4, with D possibly matching TRBD1 (6 bases). The CDR3 runs 17 residues. The germline gives CDR1 MDHEN, CDR2 SYDVKM. V lost 6 bases and J lost 0, with 17 bases in between. This CDR3 reads CASRSLTGSATNEKLFF. CDR3 nucleotides: TGTGCCAGCAGGTCCCTTACAGGGTCTGCAACTAATGAAAAACTGTTTTTT.

The chain joins TRBV2 to TRBJ1-6; the D gene is possibly TRBD1 (5 bases). This CDR3 has 13 residues. Germline CDR1 and CDR2: SNHLY and FYNNEI. Trimming left V 5 bases short and J 11 bases short, with 13 bases between. Here the CDR3 DNA reads TGTGCCAGCAGTTCTTTCAGGGAGGCACCCCTCCACTTT. The encoded protein is CASSSFREAPLHF.

The gene calls are TRBV11-3 and TRBJ2-7; no clear D. Trimming stripped 0 bases from V and 5 bases from J, with 5 bases between. This CDR3 comprises 12 residues. In germline, CDR1 is SGHNT, CDR2 YENEEA. This CDR3 reads CASSLDGDEQYF. For the CDR3, the DNA is TGTGCCAGCAGCTTAGATGGGGACGAGCAGTACTTC.

The rearrangement links TRBV5-4 to TRBJ2-3; 7 bases map to TRBD2. V trimming: 3 bases; J trimming: 1 base; junction bases outside the gene matches: 8. Germline V gene data show CDR1 as SGHNT and CDR2 as YYREEE (reference sequence). The CDR3 sequence is 16 residues long. In nucleotides, the CDR3 is TGTGCCAGCAGCTCTACTAGCGTAACCGGCACAGATACGCAGTATTTT. Its translation: CASSSTSVTGTDTQYF.

The chain has TRBV28 and TRBJ2-1; no definite D call. V lost 3 bases, J lost 8 bases, and 11 bases lay in between. This CDR3 region has 13 residues. CDR1 and CDR2 from the germline V gene are MDHEN and SYDVKM. CDR3 residues: CASSLAAVDEQFF. The CDR3 nucleotides are TGTGCCAGCAGTTTGGCAGCAGTGGATGAGCAGTTCTTC.

The chain is built from TRBV7-3 and TRBJ2-1, with 10 positions matching TRBD2. J lost 6 bases, V lost 1 base, and 3 bases had no gene match. The CDR3 contains 15 residues. Germline assignment: CDR1 SGHTA and CDR2 FQGTGA. DNA for the CDR3: TGTGCCAGCAGCTTAATCCTAGCGGGAGTCAATGAGCAGTTCTTC. This codes for CASSLILAGVNEQFF.

The rearrangement links TRBV6-5 to TRBJ1-1, with D possibly matching TRBD1 (5 bases). Trimming left V 1 base short and J 1 base short, with 10 bases between. Germline V gene sequence: CDR1 MNHEY, CDR2 SVGAGI. CDR3 size: 15 residues. The CDR3 DNA is TGTGCCAGCAGTTACTTCAGGGCCCCGAACACTGAAGCTTTCTTT. Its protein product is CASSYFRAPNTEAFF.

V gene TRBV6-5 combines with J gene TRBJ2-2; TRBD2 aligns across 10 bases. This CDR3 has 14 amino acids. Germline V gene lookup returns CDR1 MNHEY and CDR2 SVGAGI. Losses at the gene ends were 8 bases for V and 6 bases for J; bases not matched to a gene: 6. The CDR3 coding sequence is TGTGCCAGCCTTCTAGCGGGAGACTCCGGGGAGCTGTTTTTT. This codes for CASLLAGDSGELFF.

The chain carries TRBV4-3 and TRBJ2-3; 7 bases match TRBD1. The CDR3 consists of 16 residues. V trimming: 3 bases; J trimming: 1 base; junction bases outside the gene matches: 7. The germline V gene encodes CDR1 LGHNA and CDR2 YSLEER. CDR3: CASSHIGTVGTDTQYF. In nucleotides, the CDR3 is TGCGCCAGCAGCCATATAGGGACAGTCGGCACAGATACGCAGTATTTT.

This sequence joins TRBV6-6 and TRBJ1-2, with a possible D match to TRBD1 (6 bases). The CDR3 has 13 residues. Per the germline V gene, CDR1 is MNHNY and CDR2 is SVGAGI (reference sequence). Trimming removed 6 bases from V and 3 bases from J, with 11 bases in between. The CDR3 spells CASSRDKDYGYTF. CDR3 DNA sequence: TGTGCCAGCAGCCGGGACAAGGACTATGGCTACACCTTC.